This TCR beta chain was recovered during a study of high-grade serous ovarian cancer treatment subgroups. Overall study results and limits: CDR1 and CDR2 were left unanalyzed; analyses focused on CDR3. Bulk tumor TCR sequencing gave no spatial information. TCR relatedness rose with neoantigen level and trended with mutation load. Tumors within one patient showed repertoire similarity of roughly 0.1 to 0.8.

V was pared by 4 bases and J by 0 bases, with 9 bases between. Germline CDR1 reads SNHLY; CDR2 reads FYNNEI. The CDR3 sequence is 15 residues long. Tumor samples were taken before definitive surgery or chemotherapy. Remarks on this clone: Its antigen is unknown.

Only in-frame clones appear in the TCRdb table, and some are missing; sequencing was by immunoSEQ multiplex PCR. The repertoire holds about 3,600 clones, with roughly four fifths as singletons. Specimen: tumor tissue. This sequence originates from a human donor with high-grade serous ovarian cancer. V and J are TRBV2 and TRBJ1-4, with a tentative D call TRBD1 (6 bases). As DNA, the CDR3 is TGTGCCAGCAGTGGGGACACATCAACTAATGAAAAACTGTTTTTT. It codes for CASSGDTSTNEKLFF.